This is a list of T cell receptor beta chains from one sample in a study of shared T cell receptors in the human thymus. Measured with immunoSEQ multiplex PCR; TCRdb has only the in-frame clones, and not every one. The table has 500,000 to 850,000 clones, 87% seen once; the top ten hold roughly 0.0089%. In addition, the sample was reused for a study of human thymus T cells.

The sequenced material came from thymocytes. The receptors stem from a boy under two years old with a congenital heart defect. Each CDR3 is given with its conserved first and last residue. A D gene is named only where the DNA matches it firmly. For some rows the clone size is stated as once, few or many, or as a class when expanded; others skip it.

v_gene,j_gene,d_gene,abundance,CDR3aa,CDR3nt
TRBV14,TRBJ2-3,.,.,CASSQEPSTDTQYF,TGTGCCAGCAGCCAGGAGCCGAGTACAGATACGCAGTATTTT
TRBV5-1,TRBJ2-7,TRBD1,once,CASGTGKYEQYF,TGCGCCAGCGGGACAGGGAAGTACGAGCAGTACTTC
TRBV27,TRBJ1-4,.,few,CASSPRGQDDEKLFF,TGTGCCAGCAGTCCCCGAGGGCAAGATGATGAAAAACTGTTTTTT
TRBV7-9,TRBJ2-1,TRBD1,once,CASSLVGTGYEQFF,TGTGCCAGCAGCTTAGTGGGGACAGGGTATGAGCAGTTCTTC
TRBV28,TRBJ1-1,.,.,CASSFGGTGNTEAFF,TGTGCCAGCAGTTTTGGGGGGACCGGGAACACTGAAGCTTTCTTT
TRBV9,TRBJ2-3,TRBD2,.,CASSVPLAGGHSDTQYF,TGTGCCAGCAGCGTACCCTTGGCGGGGGGGCACTCAGATACGCAGTATTTT
TRBV6-6,TRBJ2-7,.,.,CASSYSIGGDPSEQYF,TGTGCCAGCAGTTACTCGATCGGGGGAGATCCCTCCGAGCAGTACTTC
TRBV6-4,TRBJ2-1,.,.,CASRRGSSYNEQFF,TGTGCCAGCAGAAGAGGAAGCTCCTACAATGAGCAGTTCTTC
TRBV2,TRBJ2-6,.,.,CASSDSGVGANVLTF,TGTGCCAGCAGTGATTCGGGGGTTGGGGCCAACGTCCTGACTTTC
TRBV6-1,TRBJ1-2,TRBD1,once,CASSGQGVGYGYTF,TGTGCCAGCAGTGGACAGGGAGTGGGCTATGGCTACACCTTC